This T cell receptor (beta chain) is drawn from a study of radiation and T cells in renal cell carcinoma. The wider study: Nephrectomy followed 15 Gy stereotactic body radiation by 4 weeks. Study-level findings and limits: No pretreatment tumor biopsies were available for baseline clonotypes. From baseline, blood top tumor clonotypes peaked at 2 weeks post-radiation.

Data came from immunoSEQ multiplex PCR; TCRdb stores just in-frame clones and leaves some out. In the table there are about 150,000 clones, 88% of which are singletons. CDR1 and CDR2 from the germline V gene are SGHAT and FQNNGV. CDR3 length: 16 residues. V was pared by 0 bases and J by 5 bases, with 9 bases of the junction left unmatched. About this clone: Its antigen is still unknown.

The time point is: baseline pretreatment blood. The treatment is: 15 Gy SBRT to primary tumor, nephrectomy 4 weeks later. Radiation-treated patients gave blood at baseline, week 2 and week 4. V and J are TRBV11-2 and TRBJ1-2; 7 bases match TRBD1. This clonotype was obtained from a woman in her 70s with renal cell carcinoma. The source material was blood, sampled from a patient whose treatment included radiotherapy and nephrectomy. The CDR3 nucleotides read TGTGCCAGCAGCTTAGATCCCCCCGGGACAGAATATGGCTACACCTTC. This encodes CASSLDPPGTEYGYTF.